These T cell receptor beta chains were read from a single sample in a study of CD8 T cells in Susac syndrome. Each CDR3 protein is one row after TCRdb ran MiXCR on the immunoSEQ multiplex PCR reads. The repertoire holds 75,000 to 100,000 distinct CDR3 sequences, with approximately 93% as singletons. Sequencing input: CD8+ T cells from PBMCs. These receptors came from a human donor with Susac syndrome. Each CDR3 is given without its conserved first and last residue. Some rows have no size entry. The others give once, few or many, or a class for an expanded clone.

TRBJ2-2,11,TRBV7-6,-,ASSPSLGGELF
TRBJ2-5,17,TRBV7-2,-,ASSSPRDSPRTAQETQY
TRBJ2-5,14,TRBV28,-,ASSQPGQGPGETQY
TRBJ2-7,12,TRBV11-1,once,ASSRAGNSYEQY
TRBJ2-1,14,TRBV11-2,-,ASSLDQGGSYNEQF
TRBJ2-5,13,TRBV30,-,AWKEGLAGQETQY
TRBJ2-1,15,TRBV28,-,ASSPGGTSGKSNEQF
TRBJ2-1,10,TRBV5-1,-,ASSLARDEQF
TRBJ2-6,14,TRBV4-3,-,ASSQKTGSGANVLT
TRBJ2-5,14,TRBV2,-,ASSEWTETGGGNQY
TRBJ1-4,16,TRBV4-3,-,ASSQDRIEGATNEKLF